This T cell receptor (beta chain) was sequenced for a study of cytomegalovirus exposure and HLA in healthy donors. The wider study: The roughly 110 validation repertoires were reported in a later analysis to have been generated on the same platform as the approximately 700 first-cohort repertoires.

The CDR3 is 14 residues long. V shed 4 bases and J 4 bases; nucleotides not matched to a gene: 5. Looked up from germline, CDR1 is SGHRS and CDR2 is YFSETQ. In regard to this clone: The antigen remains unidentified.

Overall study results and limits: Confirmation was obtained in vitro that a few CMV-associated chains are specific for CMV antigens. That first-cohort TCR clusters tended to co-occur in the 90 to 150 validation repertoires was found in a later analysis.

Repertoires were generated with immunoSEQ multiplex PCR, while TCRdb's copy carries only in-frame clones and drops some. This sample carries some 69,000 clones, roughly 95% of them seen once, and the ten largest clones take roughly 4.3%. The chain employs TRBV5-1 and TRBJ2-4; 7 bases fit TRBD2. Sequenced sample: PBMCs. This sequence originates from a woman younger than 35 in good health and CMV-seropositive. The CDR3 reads CASSAAGGKNIQYF. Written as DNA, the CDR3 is TGCGCCAGCAGCGCGGCCGGGGGGAAAAACATTCAGTACTTC.